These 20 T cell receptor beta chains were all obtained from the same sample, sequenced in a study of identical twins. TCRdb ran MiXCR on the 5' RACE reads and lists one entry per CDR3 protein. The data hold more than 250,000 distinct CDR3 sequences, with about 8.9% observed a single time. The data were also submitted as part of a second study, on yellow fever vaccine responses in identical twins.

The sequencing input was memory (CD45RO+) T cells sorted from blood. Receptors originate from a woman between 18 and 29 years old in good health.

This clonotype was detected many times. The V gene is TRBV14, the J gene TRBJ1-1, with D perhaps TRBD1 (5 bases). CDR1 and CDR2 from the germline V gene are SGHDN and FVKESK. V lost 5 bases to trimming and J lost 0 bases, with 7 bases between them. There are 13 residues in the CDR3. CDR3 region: CASSRGLNTEAFF. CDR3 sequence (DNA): TGTGCCAGCAGCAGGGGTCTGAACACTGAAGCTTTCTTT. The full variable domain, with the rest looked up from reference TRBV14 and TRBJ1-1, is EAGVTQFPSHSVIEKGQTVTLRCDPISGHDNLYWYRRVMGKEIKFLLHFVKESKQDESGMPNNRFLAERTGGTYSTLKVQPAELEDSGVYFCASSRGLNTEAFFGQGTRLTVV.

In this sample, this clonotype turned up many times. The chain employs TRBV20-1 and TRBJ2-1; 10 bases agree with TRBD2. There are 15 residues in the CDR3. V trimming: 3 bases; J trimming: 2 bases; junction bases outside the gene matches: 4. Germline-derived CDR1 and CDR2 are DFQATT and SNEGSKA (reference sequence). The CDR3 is CSARGSGGAYNEQFF. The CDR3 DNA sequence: TGCAGTGCTAGGGGCAGCGGGGGGGCCTACAATGAGCAGTTCTTC.

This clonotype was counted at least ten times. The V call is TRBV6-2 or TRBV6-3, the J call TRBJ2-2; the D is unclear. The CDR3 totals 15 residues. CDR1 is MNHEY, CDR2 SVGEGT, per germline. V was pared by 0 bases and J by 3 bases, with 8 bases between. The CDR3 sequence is CASSYSRSDTGELFF. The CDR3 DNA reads TGTGCCAGCAGTTACTCCAGGTCTGACACCGGGGAGCTGTTTTTT.

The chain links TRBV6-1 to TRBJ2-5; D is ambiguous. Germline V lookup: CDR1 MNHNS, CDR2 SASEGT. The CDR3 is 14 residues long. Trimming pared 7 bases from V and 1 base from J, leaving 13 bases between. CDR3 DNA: TGTGCCAGCACCTGGGGTCAAAGCCAAGAGACCCAGTACTTC. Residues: CASTWGQSQETQYF.

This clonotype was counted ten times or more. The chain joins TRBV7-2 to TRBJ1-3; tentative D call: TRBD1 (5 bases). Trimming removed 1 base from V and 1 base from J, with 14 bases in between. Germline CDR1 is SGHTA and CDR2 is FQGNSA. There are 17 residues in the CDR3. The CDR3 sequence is CASSLGARAGSGNTIYF. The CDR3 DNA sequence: TGTGCCAGCAGCTTAGGTGCCAGGGCAGGATCTGGAAACACCATATATTTT.

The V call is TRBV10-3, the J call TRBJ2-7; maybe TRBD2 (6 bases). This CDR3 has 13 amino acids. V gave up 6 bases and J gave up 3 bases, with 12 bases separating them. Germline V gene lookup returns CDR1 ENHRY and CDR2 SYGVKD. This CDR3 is CAISADYYYEQYF. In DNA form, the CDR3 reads TGTGCCATCAGCGCGGACTATTACTACGAGCAGTACTTC.

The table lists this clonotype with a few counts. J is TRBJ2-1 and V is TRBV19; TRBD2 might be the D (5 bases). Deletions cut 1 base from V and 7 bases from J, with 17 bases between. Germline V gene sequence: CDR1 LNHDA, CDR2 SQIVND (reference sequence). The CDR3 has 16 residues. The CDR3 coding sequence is TGTGCCAGTAGTATAGGTTGGCGGACGGGGATTAATGAGCAGTTCTTC. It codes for CASSIGWRTGINEQFF. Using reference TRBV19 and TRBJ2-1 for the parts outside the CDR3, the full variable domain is DGGITQSPKYLFRKEGQNVTLSCEQNLNHDAMYWYRQDPGQGLRLIYYSQIVNDFQKGDIAEGYSVSREKKESFPLTVTSAQKNPTAFYLCASSIGWRTGINEQFFGPGTRLTVL.

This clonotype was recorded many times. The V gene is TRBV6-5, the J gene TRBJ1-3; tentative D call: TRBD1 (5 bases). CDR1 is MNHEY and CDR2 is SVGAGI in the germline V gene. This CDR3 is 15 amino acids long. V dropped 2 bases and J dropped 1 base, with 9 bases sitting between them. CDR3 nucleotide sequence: TGTGCCAGCAGTTACGGGTCAGGGTCTGGAAACACCATATATTTT. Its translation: CASSYGSGSGNTIYF.

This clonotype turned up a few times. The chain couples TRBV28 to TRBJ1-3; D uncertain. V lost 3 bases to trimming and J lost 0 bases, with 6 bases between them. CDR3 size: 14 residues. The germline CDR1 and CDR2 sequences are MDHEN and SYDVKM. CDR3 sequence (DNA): TGTGCCAGCAGTTTTTTGCTCTCTGGAAACACCATATATTTT. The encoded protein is CASSFLLSGNTIYF.

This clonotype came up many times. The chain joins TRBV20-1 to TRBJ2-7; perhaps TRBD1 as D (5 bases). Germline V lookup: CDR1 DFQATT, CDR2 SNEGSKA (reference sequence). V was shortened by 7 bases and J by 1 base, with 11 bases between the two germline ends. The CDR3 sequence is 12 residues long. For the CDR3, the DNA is TGCAGTGTACAGCAGGGTTCCTACGAGCAGTACTTC. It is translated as CSVQQGSYEQYF.

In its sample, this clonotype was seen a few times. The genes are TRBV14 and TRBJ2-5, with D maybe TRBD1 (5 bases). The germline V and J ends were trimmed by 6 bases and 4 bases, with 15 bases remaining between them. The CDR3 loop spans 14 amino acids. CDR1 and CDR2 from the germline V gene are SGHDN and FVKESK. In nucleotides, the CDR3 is TGTGCCAGCAGTCAGGGAAGGGCCTCAGAGACCCAGTACTTC. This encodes CASSQGRASETQYF.

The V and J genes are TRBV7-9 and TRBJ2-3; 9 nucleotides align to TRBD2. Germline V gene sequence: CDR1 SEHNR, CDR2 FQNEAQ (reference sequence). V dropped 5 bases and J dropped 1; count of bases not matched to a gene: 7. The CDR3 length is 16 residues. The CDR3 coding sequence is TGTGCCAGCAGCGAAGGGGCTAGCGGGGGCACAGATACGCAGTATTTT. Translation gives CASSEGASGGTDTQYF.

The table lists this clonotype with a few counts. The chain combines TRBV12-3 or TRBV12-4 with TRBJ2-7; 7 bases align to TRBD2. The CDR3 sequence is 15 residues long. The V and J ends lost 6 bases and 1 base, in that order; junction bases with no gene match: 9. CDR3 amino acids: CASSQGLLGSYEQYF. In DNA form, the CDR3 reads TGTGCCAGCAGCCAGGGACTACTGGGGTCCTACGAGCAGTACTTC.

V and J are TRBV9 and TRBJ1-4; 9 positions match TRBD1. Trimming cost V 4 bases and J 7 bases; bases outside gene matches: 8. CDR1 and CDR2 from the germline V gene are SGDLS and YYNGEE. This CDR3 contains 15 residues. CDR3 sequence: CASSLGTGKGEKLFF. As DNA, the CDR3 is TGTGCCAGCAGCCTCGGGACAGGGAAGGGTGAAAAACTGTTTTTT.

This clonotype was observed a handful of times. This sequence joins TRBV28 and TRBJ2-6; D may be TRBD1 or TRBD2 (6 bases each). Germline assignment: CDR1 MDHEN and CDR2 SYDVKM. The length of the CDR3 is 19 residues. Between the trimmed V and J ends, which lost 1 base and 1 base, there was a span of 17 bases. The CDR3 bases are TGTGCCAGCAGTTTATCGGGGGCAGGACAACGATCTGGGGCCAACGTCCTGACTTTC. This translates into CASSLSGAGQRSGANVLTF.

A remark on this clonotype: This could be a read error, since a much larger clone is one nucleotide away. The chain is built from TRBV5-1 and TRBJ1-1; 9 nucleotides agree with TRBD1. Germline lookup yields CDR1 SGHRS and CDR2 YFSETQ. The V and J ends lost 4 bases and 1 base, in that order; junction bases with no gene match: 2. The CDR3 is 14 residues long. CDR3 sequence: CASSGGQGNTEAFF. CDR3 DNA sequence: TGCGCCAGCAGCGGGGGACAGGGGAACACTGAAGCTTTCTTT.

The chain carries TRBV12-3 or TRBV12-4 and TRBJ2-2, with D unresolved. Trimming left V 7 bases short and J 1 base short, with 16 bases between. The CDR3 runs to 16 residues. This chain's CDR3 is CASTLIASQNTGELFF. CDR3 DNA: TGTGCCAGCACCCTAATTGCGAGCCAGAACACCGGGGAGCTGTTTTTT.

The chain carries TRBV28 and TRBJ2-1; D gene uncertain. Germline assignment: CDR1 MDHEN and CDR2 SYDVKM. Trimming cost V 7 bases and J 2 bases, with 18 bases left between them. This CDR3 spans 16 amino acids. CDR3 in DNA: TGTGCCAGCAATTCTAGGGCCCACGGAACCTACAATGAGCAGTTCTTC. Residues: CASNSRAHGTYNEQFF.

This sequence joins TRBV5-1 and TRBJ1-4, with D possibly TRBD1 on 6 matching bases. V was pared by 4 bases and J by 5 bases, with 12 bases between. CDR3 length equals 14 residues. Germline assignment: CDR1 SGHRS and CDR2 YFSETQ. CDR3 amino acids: CASSGGRGNEKLFF. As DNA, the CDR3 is TGCGCCAGCAGCGGTGGCAGGGGAAATGAAAAACTGTTTTTT.

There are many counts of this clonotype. In DNA form, the CDR3 reads TGTGCCAGCAGTTTAGGGCAGGGGCTCTCCGGGGAGCTGTTTTTT. Its protein is CASSLGQGLSGELFF. V usage is TRBV12-3 or TRBV12-4 and J usage is TRBJ2-2; a weak D match, TRBD1 (6 bases). V was cut by 1 base and J by 6 bases, with 12 bases left in between. The CDR3 spans 15 residues.